The rows below give T cell receptor beta chains drawn from one sample of a study of identical twins. MiXCR, run by TCRdb on the 5' RACE reads, gives a single entry per CDR3 protein. The profile shows about 810,000 distinct CDR3 sequences, 9% to 15% of them singletons. The same sample was also studied in work on yellow fever vaccine responses in identical twins.

The sequencing input was PBMCs. These receptors all come from a woman aged 18-29 years in good health. The CDR3 runs from the conserved cysteine through the conserved F or W. A D gene is named only where the DNA matches it firmly. Clone size appears in some rows only: once, few, many, or a class for an expanded clone.

D: NA; V: TRBV7-2; J: TRBJ1-2; size: NA; DNA: TGTGCCAGCAGCAAAACAGGTGGGGAGGGCTATGGCTACACCTTC; CDR3: CASSKTGGEGYGYTF
D: TRBD1; V: TRBV6-1; J: TRBJ2-7; size: NA; DNA: TGTGCCAGCAACCCAGGGACAGGGGGCTCCGAGCAGTACTTC; CDR3: CASNPGTGGSEQYF
D: NA; V: TRBV12-3/TRBV12-4; J: TRBJ1-2; size: many; DNA: TGTGCCAGCAGTTTTAGCGGGGCGGGCTATGGCTACACCTTC; CDR3: CASSFSGAGYGYTF
D: NA; V: TRBV12-3/TRBV12-4; J: TRBJ2-7; size: NA; DNA: TGTGCCAGCAGACTGGACACGTCCTACGAGCAGTACTTC; CDR3: CASRLDTSYEQYF
D: NA; V: TRBV21-1; J: TRBJ2-4; size: many; DNA: TGTGCCAGCAGCCAGCGGGGGGGGGGGACCAAAAACATTCAGTACTTC; CDR3: CASSQRGGGTKNIQYF
D: NA; V: TRBV5-1; J: TRBJ2-3; size: many; DNA: TGCGCCAGCAGCAGGGGGACAATCACCGTTGATACGCAGTATTTT; CDR3: CASSRGTITVDTQYF
D: NA; V: TRBV29-1; J: TRBJ2-1; size: few; DNA: TGCAGCGTTGGGAATAGGGGGGAGGGCTCCTACAATGAGCAGTTCTTC; CDR3: CSVGNRGEGSYNEQFF
D: NA; V: TRBV19; J: TRBJ2-2; size: NA; DNA: TGTGCCAGTAGTATGGTCGGCCGGGAGCTGTTTTTT; CDR3: CASSMVGRELFF
D: NA; V: TRBV27; J: TRBJ2-1; size: NA; DNA: TGTGCCAGCAGGGGCTGGAGCTCCTACAATGAGCAGTTCTTC; CDR3: CASRGWSSYNEQFF
D: NA; V: TRBV12-3/TRBV12-4; J: TRBJ2-7; size: NA; DNA: TGTGCCAGCAGTCCTCTAGTAGGGCCTTACGAGCAGTACTTC; CDR3: CASSPLVGPYEQYF
D: TRBD2; V: TRBV2; J: TRBJ2-2; size: NA; DNA: TGTGCCAGCAGTTACGGGACTAGCGGAGAATACACCGGGGAGCTGTTTTTT; CDR3: CASSYGTSGEYTGELFF
D: NA; V: TRBV28; J: TRBJ1-1; size: many; DNA: TGTGCCAGCAGTTTAGACGGACCGAACACTGAAGCTTTCTTT; CDR3: CASSLDGPNTEAFF
D: NA; V: TRBV15; J: TRBJ2-1; size: few; DNA: TGTGCCACCAGCAAAATACAGACAGGGAGGGATGAGCAGTTCTTC; CDR3: CATSKIQTGRDEQFF
D: NA; V: TRBV20-1; J: TRBJ1-5; size: few; DNA: TGCAGTGCTATCTTTGAGCTAAATCAGCCCCAGCATTTT; CDR3: CSAIFELNQPQHF
D: NA; V: TRBV5-6; J: TRBJ2-7; size: NA; DNA: TGTGCCAGCAGCCGTGCACAGGGAAGCTCCTACGAGCAGTACTTC; CDR3: CASSRAQGSSYEQYF
D: NA; V: TRBV5-1; J: TRBJ1-1; size: NA; DNA: TGCGCCAGCAGCGTGATTGACATGAACACTGAAGCTTTCTTT; CDR3: CASSVIDMNTEAFF
D: NA; V: TRBV20-1; J: TRBJ1-1; size: few; DNA: TGCAGTGCTAGAGGTATTGGGAACACTGAAGCTTTCTTT; CDR3: CSARGIGNTEAFF
D: NA; V: TRBV5-8; J: TRBJ2-3; size: few; DNA: TGTGCCAGCAGCTCCAGCAGGGACCTGCTATCAGATACGCAGTATTTT; CDR3: CASSSSRDLLSDTQYF
D: NA; V: TRBV5-1; J: TRBJ1-1; size: NA; DNA: TGCGCCAGCAGCTTGATGACGACCTTAACAGCTGAAGCTTTCTTT; CDR3: CASSLMTTLTAEAFF
D: NA; V: TRBV6-1; J: TRBJ1-1; size: many; DNA: TGTGCCAGCAGGAAAGACACGGTGAACACTGAAGCTTTCTTT; CDR3: CASRKDTVNTEAFF
D: TRBD1; V: TRBV12-3/TRBV12-4; J: TRBJ1-4; size: NA; DNA: TGTGCCAGCAGTCGGGGACAGGGGGCCAGAAAACTGTTTTTT; CDR3: CASSRGQGARKLFF
D: NA; V: TRBV6-2/TRBV6-3; J: TRBJ2-5; size: NA; DNA: TGTGCCAGCAGTACGAGGGGCGGGCAAGAGACCCAGTACTTC; CDR3: CASSTRGGQETQYF
D: NA; V: TRBV6-5; J: TRBJ2-5; size: few; DNA: TGTGCCAGCAGGTACAGCGTACAAGAGACCCAGTACTTC; CDR3: CASRYSVQETQYF
D: TRBD1; V: TRBV6-1; J: TRBJ1-3; size: NA; DNA: TGTGCCAGCAGCCTGGGACAGGGGTGGAACACCATATATTTT; CDR3: CASSLGQGWNTIYF
D: TRBD2; V: TRBV6-2/TRBV6-3; J: TRBJ2-7; size: few; DNA: TGTGCCAGCAGCACCCTGGTGTTGGGACTAACCTACGAGCAGTACTTC; CDR3: CASSTLVLGLTYEQYF
D: NA; V: TRBV10-3; J: TRBJ2-3; size: few; DNA: TGTGCCATCAGTGAGTGGCAGACAGATACGCAGTATTTT; CDR3: CAISEWQTDTQYF
D: NA; V: TRBV9; J: TRBJ2-5; size: few; DNA: TGTGCCAGCAGCGCCAACCTAGCGCAAGAGACCCAGTACTTC; CDR3: CASSANLAQETQYF
D: TRBD1; V: TRBV5-1; J: TRBJ2-7; size: NA; DNA: TGCGCCAGCAGCCCCGGACAGGGCCACGAGCAGTACTTC; CDR3: CASSPGQGHEQYF
D: TRBD2; V: TRBV20-1; J: TRBJ2-7; size: few; DNA: TGCAGTGCCCAGCGGGAGGACCCCTACGAGCAGTACTTC; CDR3: CSAQREDPYEQYF
D: NA; V: TRBV3-1; J: TRBJ1-1; size: few; DNA: TGTGCCAGCAGCCACATTCAAGACACTGAAGCTTTCTTT; CDR3: CASSHIQDTEAFF
D: TRBD1; V: TRBV15; J: TRBJ1-5; size: NA; DNA: TGTGCCACCAGCAGAGACCAGACAGGGGCTAATCAGCCCCAGCATTTT; CDR3: CATSRDQTGANQPQHF
D: NA; V: TRBV3-1; J: TRBJ1-1; size: many; DNA: TGTGCCAGCAGCCAACTACAGGTGAATACTGAAGCTTTCTTT; CDR3: CASSQLQVNTEAFF
D: TRBD1; V: TRBV6-1; J: TRBJ2-3; size: NA; DNA: TGTGCCAGCAGTACCGGGACAGCTGGCACAGATACGCAGTATTTT; CDR3: CASSTGTAGTDTQYF
D: NA; V: TRBV28; J: TRBJ1-5; size: few; DNA: TGTGCCAGCAAAGTTGACCTTAGCAATCAGCCCCAGCATTTT; CDR3: CASKVDLSNQPQHF
D: NA; V: TRBV3-1; J: TRBJ2-5; size: NA; DNA: TGTGCCAGCAGCCAAGCAGTCGGGTTGAAAGGTCAAGAGACCCAGTACTTC; CDR3: CASSQAVGLKGQETQYF
D: TRBD1; V: TRBV29-1; J: TRBJ2-2; size: many; DNA: TGCAGCGTTCACAGGGGTTCCCCCGGGGAGCTGTTTTTT; CDR3: CSVHRGSPGELFF
D: NA; V: TRBV12-3/TRBV12-4; J: TRBJ2-7; size: NA; DNA: TGTGCCAGCCTAGGGAACTCCTACGAGCAGTACTTC; CDR3: CASLGNSYEQYF